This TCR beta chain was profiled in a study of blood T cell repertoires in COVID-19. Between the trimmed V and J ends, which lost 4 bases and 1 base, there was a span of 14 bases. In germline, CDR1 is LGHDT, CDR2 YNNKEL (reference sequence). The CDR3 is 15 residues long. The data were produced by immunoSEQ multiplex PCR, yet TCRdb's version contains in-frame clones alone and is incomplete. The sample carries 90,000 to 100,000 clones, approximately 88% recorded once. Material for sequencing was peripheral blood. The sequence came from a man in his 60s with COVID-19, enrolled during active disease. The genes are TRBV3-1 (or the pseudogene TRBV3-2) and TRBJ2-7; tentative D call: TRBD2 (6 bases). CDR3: CASSPPWGGSYEQYF. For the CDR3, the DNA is TGTGCCAGCAGCCCCCCTTGGGGAGGATCCTACGAGCAGTACTTC.